This T cell receptor beta chain was recovered during a study of shared clonotypes between healthy human individuals. The CDR3 has 18 residues. V lost 7 bases to trimming and J lost 8 bases, with 29 bases between them. Germline values: CDR1 SGHVS, CDR2 FQNEAQ. Naive CD8 populations comprised CD45RO-negative cells positively selected for CCR7, excluding terminally differentiated effector memory CD45RA+ cells. Libraries were prepared by immunoSEQ multiplex PCR; TCRdb keeps only in-frame clonotypes and omits some of them. The data contain over 750,000 clones, 96% of them singletons. Findings and caveats of the study: The naive CD4 repertoires of a handful of donors were compared, and approximately 5.3% of clonotypes were shared.

Note on this clone: Its antigen remains unidentified.

The sequenced sample was naive CD8+ T cells sorted from blood. The gene calls are TRBV7-8 and TRBJ1-4, with TRBD1 as a possible D gene (6 bases). The clonotype comes from a man aged 30 to 39 in good health. CDR3: CASTATPDGGDSGEKLFF. CDR3 in DNA: TGTGCCAGCACCGCGACGCCCGACGGGGGCGATAGTGGAGAAAAACTGTTTTTT. The full variable domain, its missing parts supplied by reference TRBV7-8 and TRBJ1-4, is GAGVSQSPRYKVAKRGQDVALRCDPISGHVSLFWYQQALGQGPEFLTYFQNEAQLDKSGLPSDRFFAERPEGSVSTLKIQRTQQEDSAVYLCASTATPDGGDSGEKLFFGSGTQLSVL.